This is a list of T cell receptor beta chains from one sample in a study of cytomegalovirus exposure and HLA in healthy donors. Sequencing used immunoSEQ multiplex PCR; TCRdb keeps in-frame clones, though not all of them. The sample comprises roughly 200,000 clones, approximately 84% of which are singletons, and roughly 2.7% rests with the top ten. Material: PBMCs. The receptors were gathered from a female donor in good health and CMV-seronegative. CDR3s include the opening cysteine and the closing phenylalanine or tryptophan. D genes are given only for firm matches. Rows may omit the clone size; those that give it use once, few, many or a size class.

V: TRBV7-3; D: TRBD2; J: TRBJ2-5; size: NA; DNA: TGTGCCAGCAGCTTAGGCACTAGCGGGTGGGAGACCCAGTACTTC; CDR3: CASSLGTSGWETQYF
V: TRBV27; D: NA; J: TRBJ2-2; size: NA; DNA: TGTGCCAGCAGTTCACAAATAGGGGAGCTGTTTTTT; CDR3: CASSSQIGELFF
V: TRBV2; D: NA; J: TRBJ1-2; size: NA; DNA: TGTGCCAGTACCGGGGACATTGACTATGGCTACACCTTC; CDR3: CASTGDIDYGYTF
V: TRBV7-2; D: NA; J: TRBJ2-7; size: NA; DNA: TGTGCCAGCAGCTTATCGGCACAGGGTTCCTACGAGCAGTACTTC; CDR3: CASSLSAQGSYEQYF
V: TRBV9; D: NA; J: TRBJ2-7; size: NA; DNA: TGTGCCAGCAGCGCCGACTGGGTCTCCTACGAGCAGTACTTC; CDR3: CASSADWVSYEQYF
V: TRBV9; D: TRBD1; J: TRBJ1-4; size: NA; DNA: TGTGCCAGCAGCTTGCGACAGGGAACGGGAGAAAAACTGTTTTTT; CDR3: CASSLRQGTGEKLFF
V: TRBV19; D: NA; J: TRBJ1-5; size: NA; DNA: TGTGCCAGTAGTACCTTCGGGGGGGGTGATCAGCCCCAGCATTTT; CDR3: CASSTFGGGDQPQHF
V: TRBV5-4; D: TRBD1; J: TRBJ2-3; size: NA; DNA: TGTGCCAGCAGCTTGGGACAGGGGAACACAGATACGCAGTATTTT; CDR3: CASSLGQGNTDTQYF
V: TRBV29-1; D: TRBD1; J: TRBJ1-1; size: once; DNA: TGCAGCGTAGCAGGGGGTTTGAACACTGAAGCTTTCTTT; CDR3: CSVAGGLNTEAFF
V: TRBV5-6; D: TRBD1; J: TRBJ2-7; size: NA; DNA: TGTGCCAGCAGCTTGGTGGACAGGGCGAGGGAGCAGTACTTC; CDR3: CASSLVDRAREQYF
V: TRBV2; D: NA; J: TRBJ2-3; size: NA; DNA: TGTGCCAGCAGTCCAGACTGGGGGGACACAGATACGCAGTATTTT; CDR3: CASSPDWGDTDTQYF
V: TRBV29-1; D: TRBD1; J: TRBJ2-3; size: few; DNA: TGCAGCGTTGCGAGGGGGCGGACAGATACGCAGTATTTT; CDR3: CSVARGRTDTQYF
V: TRBV5-4; D: TRBD1; J: TRBJ1-2; size: NA; DNA: TGTGCCAGCAGCTTGGACAGGGGTAGGGGCTACACCTTC; CDR3: CASSLDRGRGYTF
V: TRBV5-4; D: TRBD1; J: TRBJ2-1; size: few; DNA: TGTGCCAGCAGCTTTGGGACAGGGAGCCCCTACAATGAGCAGTTCTTC; CDR3: CASSFGTGSPYNEQFF
V: TRBV27; D: TRBD2; J: TRBJ2-3; size: once; DNA: TGTGCCAGCAGTTTATTAGGGCTAGCGGGGGCCACCACAGATACGCAGTATTTT; CDR3: CASSLLGLAGATTDTQYF
V: TRBV15; D: TRBD1; J: TRBJ1-1; size: few; DNA: TGTGCCACCAGCAGAGAGGGACAGGGACGAATCACTGAAGCTTTCTTT; CDR3: CATSREGQGRITEAFF
V: TRBV9; D: NA; J: TRBJ2-5; size: NA; DNA: TGTGCCAGCAGCGTAGCCGCCCGAGGGCCAGAGACCCAGTACTTC; CDR3: CASSVAARGPETQYF
V: TRBV5-5; D: NA; J: TRBJ1-5; size: NA; DNA: TGTGCCAGCACCCCGGGACACTGGTCGGGTCAGCCCCAGCATTTT; CDR3: CASTPGHWSGQPQHF
V: TRBV30; D: TRBD1; J: TRBJ2-3; size: NA; DNA: TGTGCCTGGAGTGCGGGACAGGGGCGTCATACAGATACGCAGTATTTT; CDR3: CAWSAGQGRHTDTQYF
V: TRBV28; D: NA; J: TRBJ1-1; size: NA; DNA: TGTGCCAGCAGACTCCCGGGGGGGATGAACACTGAAGCTTTCTTT; CDR3: CASRLPGGMNTEAFF
V: TRBV28; D: TRBD2; J: TRBJ2-7; size: NA; DNA: TGTGCCAGCAGTTTGGGGGGGGACGAGCAGTACTTC; CDR3: CASSLGGDEQYF
V: TRBV28; D: TRBD2; J: TRBJ2-1; size: NA; DNA: TGTGCCAGCAGCCCACTAGCGAACTCCTACAATGAGCAGTTCTTC; CDR3: CASSPLANSYNEQFF
V: TRBV19; D: NA; J: TRBJ1-4; size: NA; DNA: TGTGCCAGTTACTTAGGCGGAAAACTGTTTTTT; CDR3: CASYLGGKLFF
V: TRBV5-5; D: NA; J: TRBJ1-4; size: NA; DNA: TGTGCCAGCAGCGTAGGGACAATAAATCGCCCAAGGTTTTTTTTT; CDR3: CASSVGTINRPRFFF
V: TRBV11-3; D: NA; J: TRBJ2-1; size: NA; DNA: TGTGCCAGCAGCTTAGATCGGGTCGGTGAGCAGTTCTTC; CDR3: CASSLDRVGEQFF
V: TRBV7-6; D: TRBD2; J: TRBJ2-1; size: NA; DNA: TGTGCCAGCAGCACCGGACTAGGTCTGTTCTTC; CDR3: CASSTGLGLFF
V: TRBV7-9; D: NA; J: TRBJ1-1; size: NA; DNA: TGTGCCAGCAGTCGGGATAACCCTAATGAAGCTTTCTTT; CDR3: CASSRDNPNEAFF
V: TRBV30; D: NA; J: TRBJ2-7; size: NA; DNA: TGTGCCTGGAGTCATTATAGCGACTACTACGAGCAGTACTTC; CDR3: CAWSHYSDYYEQYF
V: TRBV14; D: NA; J: TRBJ1-1; size: NA; DNA: TGTGCCAGCAGCCGAGCTGGGAGGAACACTGAAGCTTTCTTT; CDR3: CASSRAGRNTEAFF
V: TRBV6-6; D: NA; J: TRBJ1-6; size: few; DNA: TGTGCCAGCAGTTCCCGGGTCGTAAATTCACCCCTCCACTTT; CDR3: CASSSRVVNSPLHF
V: TRBV18; D: TRBD2; J: TRBJ2-3; size: NA; DNA: TGTGCCAGCTCCCCGTTGGCTAGCGGGGGGGCCAGCACAGATACGCAGTATTTT; CDR3: CASSPLASGGASTDTQYF
V: TRBV29-1; D: TRBD2; J: TRBJ2-3; size: NA; DNA: TGCAGCGTTGTTAGGCTAGCGGGAGGTACAGATACGCAGTATTTT; CDR3: CSVVRLAGGTDTQYF